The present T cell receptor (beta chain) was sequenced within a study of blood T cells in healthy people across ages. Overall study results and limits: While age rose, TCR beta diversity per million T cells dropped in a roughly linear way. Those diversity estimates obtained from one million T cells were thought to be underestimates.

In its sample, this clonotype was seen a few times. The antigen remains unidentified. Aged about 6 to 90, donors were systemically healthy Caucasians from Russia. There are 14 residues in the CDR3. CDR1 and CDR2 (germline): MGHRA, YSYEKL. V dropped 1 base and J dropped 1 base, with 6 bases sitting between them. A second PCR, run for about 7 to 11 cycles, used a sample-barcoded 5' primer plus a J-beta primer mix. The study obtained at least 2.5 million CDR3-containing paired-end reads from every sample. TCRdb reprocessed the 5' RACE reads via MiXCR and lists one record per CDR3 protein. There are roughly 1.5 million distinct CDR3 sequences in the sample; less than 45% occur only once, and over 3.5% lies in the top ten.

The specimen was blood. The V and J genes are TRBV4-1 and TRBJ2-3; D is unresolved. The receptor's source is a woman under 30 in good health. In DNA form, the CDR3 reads TGCGCCAGCAGCCAAGCGGTCCGCACAGATACGCAGTATTTT. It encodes CASSQAVRTDTQYF.